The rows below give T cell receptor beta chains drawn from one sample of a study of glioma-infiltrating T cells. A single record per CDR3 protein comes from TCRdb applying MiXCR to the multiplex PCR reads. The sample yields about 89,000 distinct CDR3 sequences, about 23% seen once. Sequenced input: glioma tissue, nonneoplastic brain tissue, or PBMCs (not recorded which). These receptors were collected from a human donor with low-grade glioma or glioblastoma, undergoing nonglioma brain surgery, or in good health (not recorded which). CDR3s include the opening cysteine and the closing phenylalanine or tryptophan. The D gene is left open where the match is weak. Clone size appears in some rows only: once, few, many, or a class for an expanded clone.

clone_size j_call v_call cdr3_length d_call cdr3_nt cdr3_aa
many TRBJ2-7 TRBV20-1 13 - TGCAGTGCTCCCACAGGTCGGGGCTACGAGCAGTACTTC CSAPTGRGYEQYF
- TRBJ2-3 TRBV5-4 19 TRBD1 TGTGCCAGCACTCATCCTGGGACAGGGGGCTTTTCGAGCACAGATACGCAGTATTTT CASTHPGTGGFSSTDTQYF
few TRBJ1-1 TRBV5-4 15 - TGTGCCAGCAGCTTTATCGGGGGACACAACACTGAAGCTTTCTTT CASSFIGGHNTEAFF
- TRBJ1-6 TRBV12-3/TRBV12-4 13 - TGTGCCAGCAGTCGGACAGCAAATTCACCCCTCCACTTT CASSRTANSPLHF
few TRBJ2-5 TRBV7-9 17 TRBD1 TGTGCCAGCAGTTCTTGGACCGGGACAGGGGTCGGAGAGACCCAGTACTTC CASSSWTGTGVGETQYF
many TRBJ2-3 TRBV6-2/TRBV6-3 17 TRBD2 TGTGCCAGCAGTTACAACCCGCTAGCGGGAAGCACAGATACGCAGTATTTT CASSYNPLAGSTDTQYF
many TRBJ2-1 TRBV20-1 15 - TGCAGTGCTCCTGGAGGGGGGGGGCATGGGAATGAGCAGTTCTTC CSAPGGGGHGNEQFF
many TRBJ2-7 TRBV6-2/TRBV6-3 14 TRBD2 TGTGCCAGCAGTGACGGACTAGGACCGTACGAGCAGTACTTC CASSDGLGPYEQYF
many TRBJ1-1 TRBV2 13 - TGTGCCAGCAGTGAGGAGGGCAATACTGAAGCTTTCTTT CASSEEGNTEAFF
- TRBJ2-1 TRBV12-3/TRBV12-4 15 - TGTGCCAGCAGTTTAGCCCTAGCGCCCCCCAATGAGCAGTTCTTC CASSLALAPPNEQFF
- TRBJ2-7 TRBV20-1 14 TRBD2 TGCAGTGCTAAATCGTGGACTAGTCGGAACGGGCAGTACTTC CSAKSWTSRNGQYF
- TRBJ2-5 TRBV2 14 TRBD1 TGTGCCAGCAGTACAGGGGGCGCGGAAGGGACCCAGTACTTC CASSTGGAEGTQYF
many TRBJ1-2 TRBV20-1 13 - TGCAGTGCTAGAGTCCCCCTGACAAACGGCTACACCTTC CSARVPLTNGYTF
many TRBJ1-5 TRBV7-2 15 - TGTGCCAGCAGCCCCCAGGAGGGAGGAAATCAGCCCCAGCATTTT CASSPQEGGNQPQHF
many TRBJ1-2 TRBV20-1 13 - TGCAGTGCTAGTCGGGACGTTGAGGGCGGCTACACCTTC CSASRDVEGGYTF
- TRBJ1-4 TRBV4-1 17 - TGCGCCAGCAGCTACCCCCCCGGCAGGGGCCGGTATGAAAAACTGTTTTTT CASSYPPGRGRYEKLFF
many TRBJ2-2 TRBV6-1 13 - TGTGCCACTTCGCCGGGTCAGACCGGGGAGCTGTTTTTT CATSPGQTGELFF
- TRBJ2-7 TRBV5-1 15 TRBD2 TGCGCCAGCAGCCCGGGACTAGCGGGAGGCAACGAGCAGTACTTC CASSPGLAGGNEQYF
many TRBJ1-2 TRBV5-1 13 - TGCGCCAGCAGCTTGACTTCGGACTATGGCTACACCTTC CASSLTSDYGYTF
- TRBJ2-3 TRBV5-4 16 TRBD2 TGTGCCAGCAGCTTGGGTGATAGCGGGAGCACAGATACGCAGTATTTT CASSLGDSGSTDTQYF
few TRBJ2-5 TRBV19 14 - TGTGCCAGTAGTATTCGGGGGCTCGGAAAGACCCAGTACTTC CASSIRGLGKTQYF
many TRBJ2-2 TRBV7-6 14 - TGTGCCAGCAGCGCCTCACTACCATCCGGGGAGCTGTTTTTT CASSASLPSGELFF
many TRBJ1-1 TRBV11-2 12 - TGTGCCAGCAGCTTGCAGAACACTGAAGCTTTCTTT CASSLQNTEAFF
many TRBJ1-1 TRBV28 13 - TGTGCCAGCAGTTCCGGAGGGGACACTGAAGCTTTCTTT CASSSGGDTEAFF
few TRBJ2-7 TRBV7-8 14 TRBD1 TGTGCCAGCAGCCCTGGGACAGGTCCAGGCGAGCAGTACTTC CASSPGTGPGEQYF
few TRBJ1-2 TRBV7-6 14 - TGTGCCAGCAGCTTAGCGGGCGGCGCTGGGGGCTACACCTTC CASSLAGGAGGYTF
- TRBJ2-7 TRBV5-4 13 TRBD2 TGTGCCAGTTCTAGCGGGAACCCCTACGAGCAGTACTTC CASSSGNPYEQYF
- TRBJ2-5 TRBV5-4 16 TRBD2 TGTGCCGGCATTTCCTCTAGCGGGAGGGCCGTTGAGACCCAGTACTTC CAGISSSGRAVETQYF
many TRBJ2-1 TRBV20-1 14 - TGCAGTGCTAGAGTTCCTAGTCTTGGCAATGAGCAGTTCTTC CSARVPSLGNEQFF
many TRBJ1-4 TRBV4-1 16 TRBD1 TGCGCCAGCAGCCCCGGGACAGGGAAGGAGAATGAAAAACTGTTTTTT CASSPGTGKENEKLFF
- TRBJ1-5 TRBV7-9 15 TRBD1 TGTGCCAGCAGCTTTACAGGGGGCGCGGGTCAGCCCCAGCATTTT CASSFTGGAGQPQHF
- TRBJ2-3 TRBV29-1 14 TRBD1 TGCAGCTGGACGGGGACAGGGTACACAGATACGCAGTATTTT CSWTGTGYTDTQYF
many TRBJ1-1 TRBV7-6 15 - TGTGCCAGCAGCTTAGCAGGGAGATCGAACACTGAAGCTTTCTTT CASSLAGRSNTEAFF
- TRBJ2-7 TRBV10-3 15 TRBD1 TGTGCCATCAGTGCAGGACAGGGTTCCCCCTACGAGCAGTACTTC CAISAGQGSPYEQYF
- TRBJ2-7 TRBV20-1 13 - TGCAGTGCTAGATACGGCAGGAAGCAAGAGCAGTACTTC CSARYGRKQEQYF
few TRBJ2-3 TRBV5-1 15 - TGCGCCAGCAGCTTGGACGGGAGTACCACAGATACGCAGTATTTT CASSLDGSTTDTQYF
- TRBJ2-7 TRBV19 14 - TGTGCCAGCCAAGTTGGGGGAGGTTCCTACGAGCAGTACTTC CASQVGGGSYEQYF
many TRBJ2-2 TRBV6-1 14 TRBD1 TGTGCCAGCAATGTGCAGGGGGCCGCCGGGGAGCTGTTTTTT CASNVQGAAGELFF
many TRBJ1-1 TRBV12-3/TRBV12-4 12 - TGTGCCAGCAGTTTCTATGGGGCTGAAGCTTTCTTT CASSFYGAEAFF
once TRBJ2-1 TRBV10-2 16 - TGCGCCAGCAGTGAGTACGGATCGGGGACCCACAATGAGCAGTCCTTC CASSEYGSGTHNEQSF
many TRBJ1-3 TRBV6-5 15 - TGTGCCAGCAGTTACGGGGCGTCCTCTGGAAACACCATATATTTT CASSYGASSGNTIYF
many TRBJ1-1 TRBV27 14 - TGTGCCAGCAGTTTAGGGAGGGGGAACACTGAAGCTTTCTTT CASSLGRGNTEAFF
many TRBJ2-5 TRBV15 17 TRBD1 TGTGCCACCAGCAGAGATACGGGACAGGGGCTACAAGAGACCCAGTACTTC CATSRDTGQGLQETQYF
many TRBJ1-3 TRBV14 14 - TGTGCCAGCAGCCAAGCGTCGGGTGGAAACACCATATATTTT CASSQASGGNTIYF
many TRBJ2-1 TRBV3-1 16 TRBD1 TGTGCCAGCAGCGTTCCGGGACAGGGGGTGGTTGTTGAGCAGTTCTTC CASSVPGQGVVVEQFF
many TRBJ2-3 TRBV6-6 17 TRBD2 TGTGCCAGCAGTTACTCTCTCCTAGCGGGGACCACAGATACGCAGTATTTT CASSYSLLAGTTDTQYF
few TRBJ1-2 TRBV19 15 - TGTGCCAGTAGTATTCAGGTCGGCAGACGGTATGGCTACACCTTC CASSIQVGRRYGYTF
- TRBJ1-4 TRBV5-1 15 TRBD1 TGCGCCAGCAGCCTGACGGGACAGCCTAATGAAAAACTGTTTTTT CASSLTGQPNEKLFF
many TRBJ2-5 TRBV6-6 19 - TGTGCCAGCAGTTACTCCGTTTTCTCGCAGGAGACTAGCCAAGAGACCCAGTACTTC CASSYSVFSQETSQETQYF
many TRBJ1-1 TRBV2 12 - TGTGCCAGCGGGGTCGCCATCCCTGAAGCTTTCTTT CASGVAIPEAFF
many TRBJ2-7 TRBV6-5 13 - TGTGCCAGCAGTTATGGGGGATACTACGAGCAGTACTTC CASSYGGYYEQYF